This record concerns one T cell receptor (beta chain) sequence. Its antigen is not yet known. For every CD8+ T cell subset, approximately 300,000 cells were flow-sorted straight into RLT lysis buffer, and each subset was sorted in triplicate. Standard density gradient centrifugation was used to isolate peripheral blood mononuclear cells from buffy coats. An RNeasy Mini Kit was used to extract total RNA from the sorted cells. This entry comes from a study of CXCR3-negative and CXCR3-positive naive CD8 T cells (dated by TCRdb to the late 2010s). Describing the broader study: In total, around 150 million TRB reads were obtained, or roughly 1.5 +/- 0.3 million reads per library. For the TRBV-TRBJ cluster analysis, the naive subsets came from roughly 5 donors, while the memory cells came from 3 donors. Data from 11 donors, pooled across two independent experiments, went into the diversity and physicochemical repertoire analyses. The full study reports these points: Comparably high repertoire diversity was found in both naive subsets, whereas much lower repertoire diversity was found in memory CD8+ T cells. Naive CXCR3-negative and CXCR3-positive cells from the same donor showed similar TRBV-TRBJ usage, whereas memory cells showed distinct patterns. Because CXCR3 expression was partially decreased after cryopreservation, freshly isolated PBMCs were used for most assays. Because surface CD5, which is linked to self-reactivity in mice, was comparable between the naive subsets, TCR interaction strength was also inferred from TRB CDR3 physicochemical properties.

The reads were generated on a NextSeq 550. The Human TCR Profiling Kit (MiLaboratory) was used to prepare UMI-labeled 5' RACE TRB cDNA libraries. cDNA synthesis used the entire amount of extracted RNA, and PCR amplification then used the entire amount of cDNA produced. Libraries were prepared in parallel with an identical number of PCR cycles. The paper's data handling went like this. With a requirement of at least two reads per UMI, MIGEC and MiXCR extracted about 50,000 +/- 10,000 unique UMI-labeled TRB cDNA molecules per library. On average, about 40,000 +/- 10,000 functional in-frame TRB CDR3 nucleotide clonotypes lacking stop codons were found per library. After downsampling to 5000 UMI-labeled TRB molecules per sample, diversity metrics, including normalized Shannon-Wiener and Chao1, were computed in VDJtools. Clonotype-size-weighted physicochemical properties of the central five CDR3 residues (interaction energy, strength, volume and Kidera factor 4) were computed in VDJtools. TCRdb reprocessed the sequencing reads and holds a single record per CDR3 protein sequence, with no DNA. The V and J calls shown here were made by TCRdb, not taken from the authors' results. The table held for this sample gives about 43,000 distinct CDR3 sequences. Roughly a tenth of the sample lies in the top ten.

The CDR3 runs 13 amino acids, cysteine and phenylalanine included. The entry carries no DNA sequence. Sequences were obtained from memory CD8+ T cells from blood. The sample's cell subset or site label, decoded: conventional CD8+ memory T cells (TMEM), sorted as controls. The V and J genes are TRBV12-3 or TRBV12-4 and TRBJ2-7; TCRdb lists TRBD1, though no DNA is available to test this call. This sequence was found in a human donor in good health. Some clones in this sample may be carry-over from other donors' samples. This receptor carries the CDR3 CASRDRENYEQYF.